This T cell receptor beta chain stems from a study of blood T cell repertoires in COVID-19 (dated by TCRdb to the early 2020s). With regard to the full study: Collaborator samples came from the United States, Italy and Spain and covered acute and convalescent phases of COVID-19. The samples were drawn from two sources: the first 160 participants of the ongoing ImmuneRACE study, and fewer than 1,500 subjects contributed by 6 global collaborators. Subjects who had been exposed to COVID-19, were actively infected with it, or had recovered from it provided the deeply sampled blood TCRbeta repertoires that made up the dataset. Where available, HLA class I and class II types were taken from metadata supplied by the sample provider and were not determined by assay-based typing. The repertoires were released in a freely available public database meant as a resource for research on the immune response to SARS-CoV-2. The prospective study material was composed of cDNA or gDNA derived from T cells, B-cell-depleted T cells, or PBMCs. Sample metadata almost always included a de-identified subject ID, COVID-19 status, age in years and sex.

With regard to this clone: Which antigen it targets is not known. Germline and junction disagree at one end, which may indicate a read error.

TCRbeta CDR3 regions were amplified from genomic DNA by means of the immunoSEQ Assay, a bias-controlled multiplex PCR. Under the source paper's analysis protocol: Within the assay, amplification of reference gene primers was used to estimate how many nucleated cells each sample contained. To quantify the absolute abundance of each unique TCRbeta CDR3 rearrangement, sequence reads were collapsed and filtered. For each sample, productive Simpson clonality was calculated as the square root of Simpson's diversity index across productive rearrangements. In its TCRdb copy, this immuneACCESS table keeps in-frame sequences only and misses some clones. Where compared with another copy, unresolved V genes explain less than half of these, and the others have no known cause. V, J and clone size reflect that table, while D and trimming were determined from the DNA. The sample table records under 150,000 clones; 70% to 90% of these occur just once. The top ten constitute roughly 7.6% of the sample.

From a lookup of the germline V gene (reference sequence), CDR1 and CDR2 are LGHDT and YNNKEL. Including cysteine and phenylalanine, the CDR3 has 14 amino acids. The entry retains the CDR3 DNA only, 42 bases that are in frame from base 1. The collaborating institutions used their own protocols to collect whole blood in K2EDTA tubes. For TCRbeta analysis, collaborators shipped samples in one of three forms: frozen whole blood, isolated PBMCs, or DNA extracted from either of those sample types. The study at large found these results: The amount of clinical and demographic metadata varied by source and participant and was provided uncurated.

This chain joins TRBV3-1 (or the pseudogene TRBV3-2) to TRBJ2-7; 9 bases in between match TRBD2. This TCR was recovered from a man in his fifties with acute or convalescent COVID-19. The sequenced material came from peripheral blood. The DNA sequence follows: TGTGCCCGCAGCGGCGGGGGGGGGACCTACGAGCAGTACTTC. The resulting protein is CARSGGGGTYEQYF.